The T cell receptor beta chain under discussion was sequenced for a study of T-cell memory formation after mild COVID-19. Study-wide background: TCR clusters were largely donor specific.

Whole-study findings and limits: The finding that pre-infection memory included some responding clones suggested that cross-reactive memory joined. Clones that got smaller from day 15 to 85 had even CD4/CD8, while clones growing later tipped toward CD4+.

The germline gives CDR1 LGHNA, CDR2 YSLEER. V lost 0 bases and J lost 3, with 27 bases in between. The CDR3 has 20 residues. The TCR alpha and TCR beta cDNA libraries, bearing sample barcodes and UMIs, were generated by 5'RACE using constant-segment primers. TCRdb called the 5' RACE reads again in MiXCR, with one record for every CDR3 protein. The sample carries hundreds of thousands of distinct CDR3 sequences, approximately 15% recorded once. Worth noting for this clonotype: Its antigen remains unknown.

This clonotype was sampled from an adult woman who had mild COVID-19 (a few samples of this study predate the infection). Cell type and time point are not known. The sample consisted of PBMCs or a T cell subset sorted from them (not recorded which). This chain joins TRBV4-3 and TRBJ2-7, with D tentatively TRBD2 (6 bases). CDR3 region: CASSQDPAGRGPQGLYEQYF. Written as DNA, the CDR3 is TGCGCCAGCAGCCAAGATCCAGCGGGTAGGGGACCTCAGGGTCTCTACGAGCAGTACTTC.